The T cell receptor (beta chain) under discussion was sequenced for a study of early T cells in non-severe SARS-CoV-2 infection. Findings of the study overall: Matching with VDJdb favored anti-spike CD8 responses (missing private and CD4 specificities).

TCRdb called the 5' RACE reads again in MiXCR, with one record for every CDR3 protein. The repertoire consists of 80,000 to 95,000 distinct CDR3 sequences, with 16% occurring once and the leading ten covering approximately 5.1%. Trimming took 4 bases from V and 10 from J; bases not matched to a gene: 10. The CDR3 contains 14 residues. CDR1 is SNHLY, CDR2 FYNNEI, per germline. This clonotype showed up many times. Its antigen is unidentified. The gene calls are TRBV2 and TRBJ2-1; TRBD2 matches at 7 bases. Source: whole blood, taken at baseline. The sequence derives from an adult who was a healthcare worker with PCR-confirmed SARS-CoV-2 infection or an uninfected control (not recorded which). The CDR3 protein is CASSGLAVLNEQFF. For the CDR3, the DNA is TGTGCCAGCAGTGGCCTAGCGGTCCTCAACGAGCAGTTCTTC.